The clone carrying this T cell receptor beta chain was seen at least ten times. Its antigen remains unknown. The data originate from a study of CD8+CD57+ T cells in acquired aplastic anemia. At the level of the study: Sorted CD4+ and CD8+ cells yielded about 3 ug of DNA on average. CD4+ reads averaged around 9.9 million in healthy donors.

Study observations and caveats: The number of CD8+ CDR3 sequences shared by patients and controls was twenty-nine. Patients were compared with controls for CD8+ Simpson's diversity, and no significant difference emerged.

Germline V CDR1 and CDR2: MNHNS, SASEGT. V lost 4 bases to trimming and J lost 5 bases, with 11 bases between them. The CDR3 sequence is 13 residues long. It was genomic DNA that served as the template for profiling TCR beta VDJ and CDR3. TCRdb re-called the reads through MiXCR, storing one row per CDR3 protein. This sample yields about 210,000 distinct CDR3 sequences, of which under 65% are seen a single time; 25% to 35% belongs to the top ten. The receptor was isolated from a human donor in good health. Specimen: sorted CD4+, CD8+, or CD8+CD57+ T cells (not recorded which) from PBMCs. The V and J genes are TRBV6-1 and TRBJ1-1, with TRBD1 as a possible D gene (6 bases). The CDR3 loop reads CASSVQGVTEAFF. The CDR3 region has the DNA TGTGCCAGCAGTGTACAGGGAGTTACTGAAGCTTTCTTT.